Detailed here is one TCR beta chain. Antigen unknown. TCRdb called the RT-PCR reads again in MiXCR, with one record for every CDR3 protein. The sample lists more than 700,000 distinct CDR3 sequences, 21% occurring once. This sample is drawn from a study of response to subunit inactivated influenza vaccine. General study points: Each seasonal influenza vaccination, the authors suggested, recruits few new T cells.

This receptor was identified in a man aged 45 to 65 who received an inactivated influenza vaccine. The sequencing here drew on PBMCs from blood, taken approximately 5 days after vaccination.

The DNA for the CDR3 is TGCGCCAGCAGTGAGTCGAAGGGGGGATCCGGAAACACCATATATTTT. This codes for CASSESKGGSGNTIYF. This chain uses TRBV10-2 with TRBJ1-3, with D perhaps matching TRBD1 (6 bases). The CDR3 spans 16 residues. Trimming cost V 0 bases and J 4 bases, with 13 bases left between them. CDR1 is WSHSY, CDR2 SAAADI, per germline.